The clone carrying this TCR beta chain was counted at least ten times. Its antigen is undetermined. Using RNA template, CDR3s of TCR alpha and beta were amplified with iRepertoire arm-PCR. For one-step reverse transcription and amplification, 100-400 ng of tissue mRNA or PBMC total RNA was used. TCRdb called the multiplex PCR reads again in MiXCR, with one record for every CDR3 protein. Here the sample spans 100,000 to 150,000 distinct CDR3 sequences, about 25% being singletons. This record comes from a study of glioma-infiltrating T cells. The study, taken as a whole, reports: Very few CDR3 sequences were shared between tissue and blood. Above-expected tissue-blood divergence occurred in all gliomas, most in low-grade ones.

The specimen sequenced was glioma tissue, nonneoplastic brain tissue, or PBMCs (not recorded which). The source is a human donor with low-grade glioma or glioblastoma, undergoing nonglioma brain surgery, or in good health (not recorded which).

The chain's CDR3 is CASSSGTSEQFF. CDR3 DNA: TGTGCCAGCAGTTCCGGGACAAGTGAGCAGTTCTTC. The chain carries TRBV6-1 and TRBJ2-1, with D maybe TRBD1 (6 bases). The germline V and J ends were trimmed by 5 bases and 9 bases, with 11 bases remaining between them. The CDR3 has 12 amino acids. Per germline, CDR1 MNHNS and CDR2 SASEGT.